This note documents a single TCR beta chain sequence. Its antigen is as yet unknown. Using immunoSEQ multiplex PCR, the repertoire was profiled, and TCRdb retains in-frame clones only, with some absent. The data hold 130,000 to 150,000 clones, with roughly 90% observed a single time. This specimen belongs to a study of cytomegalovirus exposure and HLA in healthy donors. Findings and limits, study-wide: In vitro work confirmed that a few CMV-associated chains recognize CMV antigens. The classifier, whose performance was assessed in both the original and validation cohorts, reportedly diagnosed cytomegalovirus status with high specificity and sensitivity.

The germline V and J ends were trimmed by 3 bases and 0 bases, with 14 bases remaining between them. Germline V gene lookup returns CDR1 MGHRA and CDR2 YSYEKL. The CDR3 has 16 amino acids. V and J are TRBV4-1 and TRBJ1-2; D remains ambiguous. The receptor comes from a man aged 18 to 29 in good health and CMV-seropositive. Sequencing was performed on PBMCs. CDR3 DNA sequence: TGCGCCAGCAGCCAGGGCTTTGGCAGGACTAACTATGGCTACACCTTC. Its protein is CASSQGFGRTNYGYTF.